This T cell receptor beta chain was profiled in a study of identical twins (dated by TCRdb to about 2016). Concerning the study at large: The study deep-sequenced TCR alpha and beta repertoires from monozygotic twins, unrelated adults of various ages and cord blood to test whether fetal clonotypes persist. To rule out contamination, the twin experiments were replicated at different times with different library preparation protocols.

In the case of this clonotype: The target of this receptor is not known. Nothing much larger sits one base from this clone, and base qualities are not available.

Library creation used 5' RACE. TCRdb shows the sequencer as Illumina HiSeq 2000. A universal primer binding site was introduced by template switching, and a unique molecular identifier was present in the final cDNA, enabling accurate counting of TCR cDNA molecules. Specific primers in the conserved constant-segment region were used to synthesize first-strand cDNA for TCR alpha and beta chains. To control for contamination, every cDNA library carried two barcodes: a SMART-Mk sample barcode plus Illumina barcodes. TruSeq adapter sequences, together with Illumina sample barcodes, were added in two successive PCR steps. Sequencing of the TCR alpha and beta cDNA libraries was done on the Illumina HiSeq platform using custom primers. As for how the authors treated the data: MiGEC was used to process raw reads and extract unique molecular identifiers, and MiXCR was used to find CDR3 positions. For each individual, recombination models were inferred using an EM algorithm with the repgenHMM and IGoR tools. The tcR package in R was used for shared clonotype analysis, with sharing normalized by the product of cloneset sizes. Out-of-frame nonproductive sequences were analyzed to study raw recombination free of thymic and clonal selection effects. TCRdb reanalyzed the raw reads on its own, using fastp at Q25 for trimming and MiXCR for clone calling, and kept in-frame beta chains. Every distinct CDR3 protein forms one entry, paired with its most common genes and DNA. The V and J calls follow TCRdb's processing rather than the paper's. This sample gives around 470,000 distinct CDR3 sequences in total; more than 13% of them show up just once. Of the sample, around 0.52% falls within the top ten clones.

Points the paper makes about the study in general: The excess sharing between twins in beta out-of-frame sequences was weaker because fewer shared sequences reduced the signal-to-noise ratio. Compared with coincidental sharing between unrelated individuals, an excess of low generation-probability sequences was observed among out-of-frame TCR alpha sequences shared between twins. Invariant T cells such as MAIT and iNKT could partly confound zero-insertion analyses, though diverse VJ usage argued against this for most clonotypes. Because the same donors could not be followed over many years, the conclusions relied on cross-sectional statistical analysis. Fewer insertions were carried by abundant cord blood beta clonotypes; a weaker similar trend was observed in young adult naive repertoires, while no such trend was observed in memory repertoires. In monozygotic twins, out-of-frame TCR alpha sharing was systematically underestimated by recombination models, although the models agreed with sharing between unrelated individuals.

Every donor was a healthy Caucasian. The twin cohort comprised three pairs of female monozygotic twins, all aged roughly 18 to 30 years. CD4+ and CD8+ T cell populations were isolated with positive isolation kits from Invitrogen. Including cysteine and phenylalanine, the CDR3 has 15 amino acids. The sequence is cut down to CDR3 DNA, 45 bases in frame from base 1. V is reduced by 0 bases and J by 4 bases, leaving a spacing of 8 bases between them. The germline V gene supplies CDR1 KGHDR and CDR2 SFDVKD. These data were likewise used in another study, on yellow fever vaccine responses in identical twins. The second paper further reports: The authors reported that the T cell response to vaccination in identical twins appeared partly convergent and partly personalized. In the study, vaccine-responding T cell clones were precisely tracked in identical twins.

The chain was built from TRBV24-1 and TRBJ2-2, with the D gene too uncertain to name. The sequence derives from a woman between 18 and 29 years old in good health. Source material: CD4+ T cells sorted from blood. CDR3 reads: CATSDLRPPTGELFF. The DNA sequence is given as TGTGCCACCAGTGATTTGCGTCCACCCACCGGGGAGCTGTTTTTT.